The entry below describes one T cell receptor beta chain. Its recognized antigen is unknown. One base away there is no much larger clone; base qualities are not given. The CDR3 regions of human TCRbeta chains were subjected to immunosequencing. The source study handled its data this way. Repertoire TCRs were matched against a reference library of SARS-CoV-2-specific TCRs generated with the MIRA antigen-specificity platform. Breadth was defined as the fraction of unique TCRs that were SARS-CoV-2-associated, and depth was defined as the fraction of total T cells that were SARS-CoV-2-associated. Using the MIRA data, each spike-specific TCR was mapped to the spike region that the TCR reacts to and placed in a CD4 or CD8 class. Log10-transformed breadth and depth values were compared by one-way ANOVA with Sidak's multiple comparisons tests. TCRdb limited this immuneACCESS table to in-frame rearrangements with V and J called. A share of clones is missing; checked studies link under half to unresolved V genes, and the rest is unexplained. V, J and clone size derive from that table, while D and trimming were established from the DNA sequence. For this sample the table gives about 88,000 clones, of which 92% were detected only once. The top ten clones comprise 5.2% of the sample.

The sample comes from a study of T cell responses to AZD1222 COVID-19 vaccine (dated by TCRdb to the early 2020s). Broadly, across the study: AZD1222 recipients with second doses at about 4 weeks or about 12 weeks were pooled, because spike-specific TCR depth and breadth did not differ between schedules. A total of 233 trial participants underwent TCR sequencing, of whom about 210 had received two doses of AZD1222 and roughly 26 had received two doses of the MenACWY control vaccine. Trial participants were enrolled by age into 18-55, 56-69 and 70-plus year subgroups, with about 150, 27 and 61 TCR-sequenced participants respectively.

What the authors observed across the whole study: Because no day 14 peak-response samples were available, the repertoires could be characterized only after the peak T cell response. CD4 TCRs associated with the vaccine covered the entire spike protein, and the dominant responses were in regions 160-218 and 743-854. After two AZD1222 doses, both the breadth and the depth of spike-specific TCRs were significantly higher than at day 0 and than in MenACWY recipients. Most participants were white British and females outnumbered males, and the authors suggested that clonal diversity may have been underestimated. Reportedly, almost half of the unique spike-specific TCRs recognized epitopes lying outside the regions that are mutated in the B.1.351 and B.1.1.7 variants. Conclusions about previously exposed vaccinees were limited because only six AZD1222 recipients were SARS-CoV-2 seropositive at baseline. In the small 56-69-year group, the increase in depth fell short of significance, most likely because of low power.

The time point label here, explained by the study, means: baseline before first vaccination. Vaccinee samples were obtained from the UK trials COV001 and COV002, which included a single-blind randomized controlled phase 2/3 trial of AZD1222 (ChAdOx1 nCoV-19) in healthy adults. Trial participant PBMC samples were collected at day 0 and day 28 after the second dose for TCRbeta chain sequencing. CDR1 SNHLY and CDR2 FYNNEI were looked up in the germline V gene. V loses 5 bases at its end and J loses 4 bases; junction bases beyond the gene matches: 5. The CDR3 has 14 amino acids, counting the end cysteine and phenylalanine. Only CDR3 DNA is held: 42 bases, read in frame from base 1.

The V and J genes are TRBV2 and TRBJ1-1, and 9 bases in between align with TRBD1. This TCR was recovered from an adult in good health. The sample here was peripheral blood, taken on day 0 of AZD1222 vaccination. For the CDR3, the sequence is CASSLTGGRTEAFF. The DNA is TGTGCCAGCAGTTTGACAGGGGGACGCACTGAAGCTTTCTTT. With all but the CDR3 taken from the reference TRBV2 and TRBJ1-1 genes, the full variable domain is: EPEVTQTPSHQVTQMGQEVILRCVPISNHLYFYWYRQILGQKVEFLVSFYNNEISEKSEIFDDQFSVERPDGSNFTLKIRSTKLEDSAMYFCASSLTGGRTEAFFGQGTRLTVV.